Below, one T cell receptor (beta chain) is given with its context. What it binds is not known. The source of the sample is a study of cytomegalovirus exposure and HLA in healthy donors. PCR was performed using 60 Vbeta and 13 Jbeta primers. The assay was immunoSEQ multiplex PCR, and TCRdb's table has in-frame clones only and misses some. This sample's table has 45,000 to 50,000 clones. Whole-study findings and limits: Common viral pathogens seemed to be connected with several of the most significant clusters, according to a later analysis.

Sequencing input: PBMCs. This clonotype was sampled from a male donor in good health and CMV-seronegative.

This CDR3 is CASSQRDRGLGYTF. CDR3 bases: TGCGCCAGCAGCCAAAGGGACAGGGGGCTTGGCTACACCTTC. The chain combines TRBV4-1 with TRBJ1-2; 12 bases are shared with TRBD1. In germline, CDR1 is MGHRA, CDR2 YSYEKL. The J segment lost 7 bases and the V segment lost 2 bases, leaving 2 bases of the junction unmatched. The CDR3 spans 14 residues.